The rows below give T cell receptor beta chains drawn from one sample of a study of T cell responses to AZD1222 COVID-19 vaccine. Repertoires were generated with immunoSEQ multiplex PCR, while TCRdb's copy carries only in-frame clones and drops some. The sample records about 150,000 clones, around nine tenths being singletons. This sample comprised peripheral blood, obtained after recovery from COVID-19. These receptors originate from an adult who had recovered from COVID-19. The CDR3 runs from the conserved cysteine through the conserved F or W. A D gene is named only where the DNA matches it firmly. Clone size is not always given. Where it is, it says once, few, many or a class for expanded clones.

J gene | CDR3 length | V gene | D gene | clone size | CDR3 DNA | CDR3 protein
TRBJ1-1 | 14 | TRBV4-1 | - | - | TGCGCCAGCAGCCAAGAGTTAGTTTCCACTGAAGCTTTCTTT | CASSQELVSTEAFF
TRBJ1-5 | 15 | TRBV6-1 | - | once | TGTGCCAGCAGTGAAGGTGTCTATAGCAATCAGCCCCAGCATTTT | CASSEGVYSNQPQHF
TRBJ1-2 | 13 | TRBV27 | - | - | TGTGCCAGCAGCAGACATGCTAACTATGGCTACACCTTC | CASSRHANYGYTF
TRBJ1-1 | 13 | TRBV6-6 | - | few | TGTGCCAGCAGTTCCCGGGGGGACACTGAAGCTTTCTTT | CASSSRGDTEAFF
TRBJ2-1 | 13 | TRBV19 | TRBD2 | - | TGTGCCAGTCAGCGGGGGGCCGACAATGAGCAGTTCTTC | CASQRGADNEQFF
TRBJ1-1 | 15 | TRBV27 | TRBD1 | - | TGTGCCAGCAGTTTAGGGGGGGCGGGACAGGGCGCAGCTTTCTTT | CASSLGGAGQGAAFF
TRBJ2-1 | 13 | TRBV29-1 | - | - | TGCAGCGTTGGGAGGAGCTCCTACAATGAGCAGTTCTTC | CSVGRSSYNEQFF
TRBJ1-5 | 13 | TRBV7-9 | - | - | TGTGCCAGCCACAGGTTACCCAATCAGCCCCAGCATTTT | CASHRLPNQPQHF
TRBJ2-7 | 14 | TRBV19 | - | - | TGTGCCAGTAGTAGCGGGCGGGGACCCTACGAGCAGTACTTC | CASSSGRGPYEQYF
TRBJ1-5 | 17 | TRBV27 | - | - | TGTGCCAGCAGTTTAGGATACGGGGGCACGGGCAATCAGCCCCAGCATTTT | CASSLGYGGTGNQPQHF
TRBJ1-3 | 15 | TRBV10-3 | - | - | TGTGCCATCAGCACCGGGAGCCCCTCTGGAAACACCATATATTTT | CAISTGSPSGNTIYF